These 29 T cell receptor beta chains share one sample of origin, sequenced in a study of control samples from healthy donors and cancer patients. Clones were read by immunoSEQ multiplex PCR, and TCRdb kept only the in-frame ones, dropping some. Counted here are fewer than 100,000 clones, roughly four fifths occurring once; the ten biggest clones make up about 2%. What was sequenced was blood. The receptor set was obtained from a man aged 55-75 years in good health.

This sequence joins TRBV28 and TRBJ1-2; 10 bases line up with TRBD1. Germline V gives CDR1 MDHEN, CDR2 SYDVKM. After removal of 6 bases from V and 3 bases from J, the junction contained 13 bases not matched to a gene. The CDR3 consists of 17 residues. CDR3 region: CASRYHGVGQGDYGYTF. CDR3 nucleotides: TGTGCCAGCAGGTACCATGGGGTTGGACAGGGGGACTATGGCTACACCTTC.

The CDR3 region is CASSPLRGQDYLYNEQFF. CDR3 nucleotide sequence: TGTGCCAGCAGTCCCCTCCGGGGACAGGATTATCTCTACAATGAGCAGTTCTTC. The chain uses TRBV28 and TRBJ2-1; 8 bases map to TRBD1. The germline V gene has CDR1 MDHEN and CDR2 SYDVKM. The CDR3 runs to 18 residues. Unmatched junction bases numbered 15, after V lost 5 bases and J lost 3 bases.

This clone was seen a single time. The chain uses TRBV19 and TRBJ1-2, with D possibly TRBD1 on 5 matching bases. This CDR3 spans 12 amino acids. V was cut by 7 bases and J by 4 bases, with 10 bases left in between. Germline CDR1 LNHDA, CDR2 SQIVND (reference sequence). CDR3 sequence (DNA): TGTGCCAGTATCGACAGAAGCTATGGCTACACCTTC. Translated: CASIDRSYGYTF.

The V and J genes are TRBV28 and TRBJ2-5; the match to TRBD1 covers 11 bases. Trimming removed 5 bases from V and 3 bases from J; junction bases left unmatched: 11. Germline V gene data show CDR1 as MDHEN and CDR2 as SYDVKM. This CDR3 contains 17 residues. CDR3 amino acids: CASSLEGQGAREETQYF. The CDR3 DNA follows: TGTGCCAGCAGTCTAGAAGGACAGGGGGCGCGAGAAGAGACCCAGTACTTC.

This chain joins TRBV7-8 and TRBJ2-2, with TRBD1 matching over 9 bases. Germline V CDR1 and CDR2: SGHVS, FQNEAQ. This CDR3 has 16 residues. The junction had 4 bases not matched to a gene; V was cut back by 4 bases and J by 1 base. Here the CDR3 DNA reads TGTGCCAGCAGCTGGGTGGGACAGGGGAACACCGGGGAGCTGTTTTTT. Amino acid sequence: CASSWVGQGNTGELFF. Variable domain in full (rest from reference TRBV7-8 and TRBJ2-2): GAGVSQSPRYKVAKRGQDVALRCDPISGHVSLFWYQQALGQGPEFLTYFQNEAQLDKSGLPSDRFFAERPEGSVSTLKIQRTQQEDSAVYLCASSWVGQGNTGELFFGEGSRLTVL.

CDR3 region: CASTIGDYGYTF. The DNA of the CDR3 is TGTGCCAGCACAATCGGGGACTATGGCTACACCTTC. V is TRBV6-6 and J is TRBJ1-2; D remains ambiguous. V lost 7 bases to trimming and J lost 3 bases, with 9 bases between them. This CDR3 has 12 residues. Germline V gene sequence: CDR1 MNHNY, CDR2 SVGAGI (reference sequence).

The rearrangement joins TRBV5-1 to TRBJ2-1, with TRBD1 as a possible D gene (6 bases). This CDR3 is built from 16 residues. Germline V gene sequence: CDR1 SGHRS, CDR2 YFSETQ. V was pared by 3 bases and J by 3 bases, with 16 bases between. The CDR3 DNA reads as TGCGCCAGCAGCTACTCAGGGGCCCCCCGCTACAATGAGCAGTTCTTC. Translation: CASSYSGAPRYNEQFF. Full variable domain (outside the CDR3, taken from reference TRBV5-1 and TRBJ2-1): KAGVTQTPRYLIKTRGQQVTLSCSPISGHRSVSWYQQTPGQGLQFLFEYFSETQRNKGNFPGRFSGRQFSNSRSEMNVSTLELGDSALYLCASSYSGAPRYNEQFFGPGTRLTVL.

CDR3 region: CSAGRNYGYTF. The CDR3 bases are TGCAGTGCTGGCAGAAACTATGGCTACACCTTC. The chain is built from TRBV20-1 and TRBJ1-2; D unresolved. The CDR3 is made up of 11 amino acids. V lost 5 bases and J lost 2, with 6 bases in between. Germline loops: CDR1 DFQATT, CDR2 SNEGSKA (reference sequence).

This chain connects TRBV30 to TRBJ2-6, with a weak D call TRBD1 (6 bases). Trimming took 0 bases from V and 0 from J, leaving 12 bases between them. The CDR3 has 17 amino acids. In germline, CDR1 is GTSNPN, CDR2 SVGIG (reference sequence). Written as DNA, the CDR3 is TGTGCCTGGAGTGTAGGGGGTCTTCTCTCTGGGGCCAACGTCCTGACTTTC. This sequence encodes CAWSVGGLLSGANVLTF.

The sample holds a few counts of this clone. The chain joins TRBV4-1 to TRBJ2-2; D is unresolved. The CDR3 extends over 15 amino acids. Germline assignment: CDR1 MGHRA and CDR2 YSYEKL. The V end lost 4 bases, the J end lost 1 base, and 10 bases lay between the germline ends. The CDR3 loop reads CASSPRTGNTGELFF. DNA of the CDR3: TGCGCCAGCAGCCCGCGGACGGGGAACACCGGGGAGCTGTTTTTT.

This sequence joins TRBV6-1 and TRBJ1-2; possibly TRBD1 for D (5 bases). This CDR3 comprises 16 residues. The ends were cut back, 1 base at V and 0 bases at J, with 12 bases in the middle. CDR1 is MNHNS and CDR2 is SASEGT in the germline V gene. The CDR3: CASSEGDRFPNYGYTF. The CDR3 bases are TGTGCCAGCAGTGAAGGCGACAGATTCCCTAACTATGGCTACACCTTC.

The gene calls are TRBV18 and TRBJ2-5; D ambiguous. CDR3 size: 14 residues. Trimming pared 3 bases from V and 2 bases from J, leaving 10 bases between. Germline V gene sequence: CDR1 KGHSH, CDR2 LQKENI. Here the CDR3 reads CASSPIHSQETQYF. The CDR3 nucleotides read TGTGCCAGCTCACCGATACATAGTCAAGAGACCCAGTACTTC.

This clone has more than one count but fewer than ten. This rearrangement joins TRBV12-3 or TRBV12-4 to TRBJ2-1, with D unresolved. Trimming cost V 5 bases and J 10 bases, with 15 bases left between them. This CDR3 is built from 13 residues. The CDR3 DNA reads TGTGCCAGCAGTCCCCGAAAGGTCGGGGAGCAGTTCTTC. Protein sequence: CASSPRKVGEQFF.

The CDR3 is CASSPAGTGGTNEQYF. DNA for the CDR3: TGTGCCAGTAGTCCGGCCGGGACAGGGGGTACCAACGAGCAGTACTTC. The V and J genes are TRBV19 and TRBJ2-7; 11 nucleotides match TRBD1. Germline lookup yields CDR1 LNHDA and CDR2 SQIVND (reference sequence). The CDR3 is 16 amino acids. J gave up 5 bases and V 5 bases, and 11 bases lay outside the gene matches.

The chain has TRBV5-1 and TRBJ1-1, with D maybe TRBD1 (5 bases). CDR3 length: 15 amino acids. V was pared by 0 bases and J by 7 bases, with 16 bases between. Per the germline V gene, CDR1 is SGHRS and CDR2 is YFSETQ. The CDR3: CASSLAPTAQLEAFF. The CDR3, as DNA: TGCGCCAGCAGCTTGGCCCCGACAGCACAACTTGAAGCTTTCTTT.

This clone showed up just once. V gene TRBV7-3 combines with J gene TRBJ2-7; D unresolved. The CDR3 contains 14 residues. CDR1 and CDR2 from the germline V gene are SGHTA and FQGTGA. V lost 0 bases and J lost 0, with 6 bases in between. CDR3 region: CASSLTYSSYEQYF. The CDR3 bases are TGTGCCAGCAGCTTAACGTATAGCTCCTACGAGCAGTACTTC.

The chain is built from TRBV3-1 (or the pseudogene TRBV3-2) and TRBJ1-2, with 7 positions matching TRBD1. The CDR3 spans 14 residues. Trimming cost V 0 bases and J 4 bases; bases outside gene matches: 2. Germline CDR1 LGHDT, CDR2 YNNKEL (reference sequence). CDR3 region: CASSQDRDSYGYTF. CDR3 DNA sequence: TGTGCCAGCAGCCAAGACCGGGACAGCTATGGCTACACCTTC.

V usage is TRBV6-1 and J usage is TRBJ1-1; D is uncertain. The CDR3 runs to 13 residues. The V gene lost 3 bases and the J gene lost 10 bases, with 15 bases spanning the gap. In germline, CDR1 is MNHNS, CDR2 SASEGT. The CDR3 reads CASSEAQTFGAFF. For the CDR3, the DNA is TGTGCCAGCAGTGAGGCCCAGACGTTCGGAGCTTTCTTT.

This rearrangement joins TRBV30 to TRBJ1-4; no firm D call. The CDR3 is 14 residues long. Deletions cut 1 base from V and 8 bases from J, with 14 bases between. Germline V gives CDR1 GTSNPN, CDR2 SVGIG (reference sequence). The DNA for the CDR3 is TGTGCCTGGAGTGCCGACAACAGCTTGGAAAAACTGTTTTTT. This codes for CAWSADNSLEKLFF. Together with reference TRBV30 and TRBJ1-4, the CDR3 gives the full variable domain: SQTIHQWPATLVQPVGSPLSLECTVEGTSNPNLYWYRQAAGRGLQLLFYSVGIGQISSEVPQNLSASRPQDRQFILSSKKLLLSDSGFYLCAWSADNSLEKLFFGSGTQLSVL.

This chain's CDR3 is CASSRGPSRELFF. The CDR3 DNA sequence: TGTGCCAGTAGTCGGGGACCCTCAAGGGAGCTGTTTTTT. The genes are TRBV19 and TRBJ2-2; D might be TRBD1 or TRBD2, each matching 5 bases. The CDR3 consists of 13 residues. Per the germline V gene, CDR1 is LNHDA and CDR2 is SQIVND (reference sequence). V lost 5 bases and J lost 9, with 13 bases in between.

The chain carries TRBV18 and TRBJ2-1; D might be TRBD1 (6 bases). The CDR3 consists of 13 residues. V lost 1 base and J 5 bases, leaving 6 bases between the germline ends. CDR1 is KGHSH, CDR2 LQKENI, per germline. The CDR3 here is CASSPRQDNEQFF. CDR3 bases: TGTGCCAGCTCACCACGACAGGACAATGAGCAGTTCTTC.

The V gene is TRBV5-1, the J gene TRBJ1-1; no reliable D call. Per the germline V gene, CDR1 is SGHRS and CDR2 is YFSETQ. CDR3 length: 16 amino acids. Trimming removed 4 bases from V and 1 base from J, with 17 bases in between. CDR3 sequence reads: CASSPSAMLANTEAFF. The CDR3 DNA reads TGCGCCAGCAGCCCTTCGGCTATGTTAGCGAACACTGAAGCTTTCTTT.

The gene calls are TRBV25-1 and TRBJ2-7, with 9 bases fitting TRBD2. Germline CDR1 reads MGHDK; CDR2 reads SYGVNS. This CDR3 is built from 15 residues. V dropped 4 bases and J dropped 7; count of bases not matched to a gene: 11. CDR3 region: CASSGAGGPLGEQYF. Here the CDR3 DNA reads TGTGCCAGCAGTGGCGCGGGAGGGCCCTTAGGGGAGCAGTACTTC.

The gene calls are TRBV24-1 and TRBJ1-3; 7 positions agree with TRBD1. Germline V lookup: CDR1 KGHDR, CDR2 SFDVKD. This CDR3 is built from 19 residues. The trim removed 3 bases at V and 0 bases at J, leaving 13 bases unmatched. The CDR3 DNA reads TGTGCCACCAGTGATCCGGGACAGTATCCCATTCACTCTGGAAACACCATATATTTT. Its translation: CATSDPGQYPIHSGNTIYF.

This chain joins TRBV2 and TRBJ1-1; 11 nucleotides agree with TRBD1. The CDR3 is 12 amino acids. Per the germline V gene, CDR1 is SNHLY and CDR2 is FYNNEI. V lost 7 bases, J lost 8 bases, and 3 bases stayed unmatched. The CDR3: CASKGQGVEAFF. CDR3 nucleotides: TGTGCCAGCAAGGGACAGGGGGTAGAAGCTTTCTTT.

The chain recombines TRBV5-4 with TRBJ2-3, with D uncertain. The CDR3 consists of 12 residues. Per germline, CDR1 SGHNT and CDR2 YYREEE (reference sequence). The V and J ends lost 5 bases and 4 bases respectively, with 8 bases between them. CDR3 coding DNA: TGTGCCAGCAGGGCTGTAGCAGATACGCAGTATTTT. Translation: CASRAVADTQYF.

The CDR3 DNA is TGTGCCAGCAGCCCGGACGGATTAAATCGATACGAGCAGTACTTC. Translation gives CASSPDGLNRYEQYF. The chain links TRBV7-9 to TRBJ2-7; D not resolved. Germline-derived CDR1 and CDR2 are SEHNR and FQNEAQ (reference sequence). CDR3 length: 15 amino acids. The V end was cut by 5 bases, the J end by 4 bases, with 18 bases between.

The rearrangement uses TRBV2 and TRBJ2-5; D is unclear. Germline V CDR1 and CDR2: SNHLY, FYNNEI. The CDR3 runs to 14 residues. Trimming pared 2 bases from V and 6 bases from J, leaving 13 bases between. The CDR3: CASSERRLEKTQYF. CDR3 nucleotides: TGTGCCAGCAGTGAACGCAGGCTGGAAAAGACCCAGTACTTC. Filled out from reference TRBV2 and TRBJ2-5, the complete variable domain reads EPEVTQTPSHQVTQMGQEVILRCVPISNHLYFYWYRQILGQKVEFLVSFYNNEISEKSEIFDDQFSVERPDGSNFTLKIRSTKLEDSAMYFCASSERRLEKTQYFGPGTRLLVL.

The chain employs TRBV7-2 and TRBJ1-4, with D possibly TRBD1 on 5 matching bases. The CDR3 runs 16 residues. CDR1 is SGHTA, CDR2 FQGNSA, per germline. Trimming shortened V by 2 bases and J by 1 base, and 11 bases separated the two germline ends. The CDR3 is CASSLFGGVTNEKLFF. Written as DNA, the CDR3 is TGTGCCAGCAGCTTATTTGGGGGGGTAACTAATGAAAAACTGTTTTTT. Using reference TRBV7-2 and TRBJ1-4 for the parts outside the CDR3, the full variable domain is GAGVSQSPSNKVTEKGKDVELRCDPISGHTALYWYRQSLGQGLEFLIYFQGNSAPDKSGLPSDRFSAERTGGSVSTLTIQRTQQEDSAVYLCASSLFGGVTNEKLFFGSGTQLSVL.